Presented here are 22 T cell receptor beta chains from one specimen sequenced in a study of blood T cell repertoires in COVID-19. Repertoires were generated with immunoSEQ multiplex PCR, while TCRdb's copy carries only in-frame clones and drops some. The data contain 37,000 or so clones, about nine tenths of them singletons. The sample taken for sequencing was peripheral blood. The receptors come from a human donor in a cohort sampled during active COVID-19.

The chain carries TRBV19 and TRBJ2-3, with D possibly TRBD1 on 5 matching bases. V lost 5 bases, J lost 7 bases, and 13 bases lay in between. Germline assignment: CDR1 LNHDA and CDR2 SQIVND (reference sequence). The CDR3 extends over 13 amino acids. The chain's CDR3 is CASSGQGRNTQYF. The DNA of the CDR3 is TGTGCCAGTAGTGGTCAGGGTCGCAATACGCAGTATTTT. The full variable domain, completed using reference TRBV19 and TRBJ2-3, is DGGITQSPKYLFRKEGQNVTLSCEQNLNHDAMYWYRQDPGQGLRLIYYSQIVNDFQKGDIAEGYSVSREKKESFPLTVTSAQKNPTAFYLCASSGQGRNTQYFGPGTRLTVL.

The chain combines TRBV5-6 with TRBJ2-7; the match to TRBD2 covers 12 bases. The V gene's germline CDR1 is SGHDT and CDR2 YYEEEE. The CDR3 sequence is 14 residues long. Losses at the gene ends were 4 bases for V and 6 bases for J; bases not matched to a gene: 5. CDR3 in DNA: TGTGCCAGCAGCCAGACTAGCGGGAGTACCGAGCAGTACTTC. Amino acid sequence: CASSQTSGSTEQYF.

The chain couples TRBV6-5 to TRBJ2-1, with D perhaps matching TRBD2 (5 bases). The CDR3 covers 14 residues. V shed 0 bases and J shed 10 bases, with 13 bases lying between them. From germline, CDR1 is MNHEY and CDR2 SVGAGI. The CDR3 coding sequence is TGTGCCAGCAGTTACTCTGGCCCGGAGGTGGAGCAGTTCTTC. Translated: CASSYSGPEVEQFF.

The J gene is TRBJ1-2, the V gene TRBV19; 8 positions agree with TRBD1. CDR1 and CDR2 from the germline V gene are LNHDA and SQIVND (reference sequence). This CDR3 has 16 residues. V shed 7 bases, J shed 6 bases, and the junction held 16 bases outside the gene matches. The CDR3: CASTEAGAGGRDGYTF. The CDR3 DNA reads as TGTGCCAGTACCGAAGCGGGCGCAGGGGGCAGGGATGGCTACACCTTC.

CDR3 nucleotide sequence: TGTGCCATCAGTGACGACAGGACAAACACTGAAGCTTTCTTT. It codes for CAISDDRTNTEAFF. V is TRBV10-3 and J is TRBJ1-1; a weak D match, TRBD1 (6 bases). The CDR3 runs 14 residues. Trimming took off 3 bases at V and 2 bases at J, with 10 bases between the two ends. The V gene's germline CDR1 is ENHRY and CDR2 SYGVKD.

The rearrangement joins TRBV5-4 to TRBJ2-3; 8 bases match TRBD2. CDR3 length: 17 residues. The germline CDR1 and CDR2 sequences are SGHNT and YYREEE (reference sequence). Germline trimming cut 4 bases from V and 4 bases from J; bases unmatched to any gene: 14. The CDR3, as DNA: TGTGCCAGCAGCCTCATGACCGGGGGGGAGGGGGCAGATACGCAGTATTTT. This sequence encodes CASSLMTGGEGADTQYF.

The chain recombines TRBV5-6 with TRBJ2-3; 10 bases are shared with TRBD1. CDR1 is SGHDT, CDR2 YYEEEE, per germline. The V segment lost 2 bases and the J segment 5 bases; nucleotides outside the gene matches: 5. The CDR3 extends over 15 amino acids. The CDR3 loop is CASSFGDRGIDTQYF. As DNA, the CDR3 is TGTGCCAGCAGCTTCGGGGACAGGGGAATAGATACGCAGTATTTT.

This sequence joins TRBV29-1 and TRBJ1-4, with D possibly being TRBD1 (5 bases). In germline, CDR1 is SQVTM, CDR2 ANQGSEA. The ends were cut back, 8 bases at V and 8 bases at J, with 12 bases in the middle. The CDR3 loop spans 11 amino acids. CDR3 bases: TGCAGCCAAGGGGTGGGGGAAAAACTGTTTTTT. Its protein product is CSQGVGEKLFF.

This clone was counted once. CDR3 loop: CASSFRVILGSTEAFF. For the CDR3, the DNA is TGTGCCAGCAGTTTTAGGGTGATTTTGGGGAGCACTGAAGCTTTCTTT. The chain couples TRBV28 to TRBJ1-1; D unresolved. The V gene's germline CDR1 is MDHEN and CDR2 SYDVKM. The CDR3 consists of 16 residues. V gave up 3 bases and J gave up 4 bases, with 18 bases separating them.

The V gene is TRBV18, the J gene TRBJ1-3; D remains ambiguous. Deletions cut 3 bases from V and 9 bases from J, with 12 bases between. Germline V CDR1 and CDR2: KGHSH, LQKENI. The CDR3 extends over 13 amino acids. The CDR3 spells CASSPALEGTIYF. For the CDR3, the DNA is TGTGCCAGCTCACCCGCTCTAGAGGGCACCATATATTTT.

The chain links TRBV2 to TRBJ2-5, with 10 bases aligning to TRBD1. The CDR3 covers 17 residues. CDR1 SNHLY and CDR2 FYNNEI come from the germline V gene. V shed 1 base, J shed 5 bases, and the junction held 10 bases outside the gene matches. This CDR3 is CASSEGRTGGSFETQYF. CDR3 sequence (DNA): TGTGCCAGCAGTGAAGGCAGGACAGGGGGATCCTTTGAGACCCAGTACTTC. Full variable domain (remainder filled in from reference TRBV2 and TRBJ2-5): EPEVTQTPSHQVTQMGQEVILRCVPISNHLYFYWYRQILGQKVEFLVSFYNNEISEKSEIFDDQFSVERPDGSNFTLKIRSTKLEDSAMYFCASSEGRTGGSFETQYFGPGTRLLVL.

This rearrangement joins TRBV3-1 (or the pseudogene TRBV3-2) to TRBJ1-1, with no clear D. Germline V lookup: CDR1 LGHDT, CDR2 YNNKEL (reference sequence). This CDR3 is built from 13 residues. Trimming stripped 3 bases from V and 5 bases from J, with 10 bases between. CDR3 in amino acids: CASSQKWRTEAFF. The CDR3 DNA reads as TGTGCCAGCAGCCAGAAGTGGAGGACTGAAGCTTTCTTT.

The chain links TRBV5-1 to TRBJ1-2; the match to TRBD1 covers 8 bases. This CDR3 spans 14 amino acids. V lost 4 bases to trimming and J lost 5 bases; unmatched junction nucleotides: 7. CDR1 is SGHRS, CDR2 YFSETQ, per germline. The CDR3 sequence is CASSTLTGVYGYTF. The CDR3 bases are TGCGCCAGCAGCACCCTGACAGGGGTGTATGGCTACACCTTC.

The V call is TRBV5-1, the J call TRBJ2-7, with 9 bases identical to TRBD1. Per the germline V gene, CDR1 is SGHRS and CDR2 is YFSETQ. The CDR3 length is 15 residues. V shed 4 bases, J shed 1 base, and the junction held 6 bases outside the gene matches. In nucleotides, the CDR3 is TGCGCCAGCAGCATCGGGACAGGGATTTCCTACGAGCAGTACTTC. This translates into CASSIGTGISYEQYF.

The chain uses TRBV28 and TRBJ2-1; 12 nucleotides match TRBD2. Trimming at V came to 1 base and at J to 0 bases, leaving 7 bases not matched to a gene. The CDR3 totals 19 residues. CDR1 and CDR2 (germline): MDHEN, SYDVKM. CDR3 residues: CASSLYGTSGFSSYNEQFF. The CDR3, as DNA: TGTGCCAGCAGTTTATACGGGACTAGCGGGTTCAGCTCCTACAATGAGCAGTTCTTC.

The rearrangement uses TRBV28 and TRBJ1-6; weak D call: TRBD1 (5 bases). The CDR3 is 14 amino acids. V dropped 6 bases and J dropped 2 bases, with 8 bases sitting between them. Germline V gene lookup returns CDR1 MDHEN and CDR2 SYDVKM. The CDR3 is CASRGRAYNSPLHF. CDR3 nucleotide sequence: TGTGCCAGCAGGGGCAGGGCCTATAATTCACCCCTCCACTTT.

This chain links TRBV27 with TRBJ1-2, with 7 bases identical to TRBD1. Looked up from germline, CDR1 is MNHEY and CDR2 is SMNVEV (reference sequence). This CDR3 contains 13 residues. The V segment lost 2 bases and the J segment 6 bases; nucleotides outside the gene matches: 3. The CDR3, as DNA: TGTGCCAGCAGTTTAGACAGGGCGGATGGCTACACCTTC. It specifies CASSLDRADGYTF.

The rearrangement joins TRBV7-2 to TRBJ2-7; 16 nucleotides match TRBD2. The CDR3 is 15 amino acids. Per the germline V gene, CDR1 is SGHTA and CDR2 is FQGNSA. With V trimmed by 5 bases and J by 7 bases, 5 bases remained unmatched. The CDR3 sequence: CASSGGTSGRGEQYF. CDR3 DNA sequence: TGTGCCAGCAGCGGGGGGACTAGCGGGAGGGGAGAGCAGTACTTC.

The chain employs TRBV19 and TRBJ2-1, with D unresolved. Germline V gene lookup returns CDR1 LNHDA and CDR2 SQIVND (reference sequence). Trimming removed 6 bases at V and 4 bases at J, with 10 bases between. This CDR3 has 13 residues. The CDR3 is CASSEFRYNEQFF. As DNA, the CDR3 is TGTGCCAGTAGCGAATTCAGGTACAATGAGCAGTTCTTC.

The chain combines TRBV4-3 with TRBJ2-1, with TRBD2 matching 12 bases. CDR1 LGHNA and CDR2 YSLEER come from the germline V gene. The CDR3 consists of 19 residues. V shed 0 bases, J shed 5 bases, and the junction held 11 bases outside the gene matches. Here the CDR3 reads CASSQDLASGRDVHNEQFF. In nucleotides, the CDR3 is TGCGCCAGCAGCCAAGATTTGGCTAGCGGGAGGGACGTCCACAATGAGCAGTTCTTC.

V usage is TRBV5-1 and J usage is TRBJ2-6; 8 bases are a match to TRBD1. The CDR3 runs to 18 residues. Unmatched junction bases numbered 9, after V lost 4 bases and J lost 0 bases. The germline V gene has CDR1 SGHRS and CDR2 YFSETQ. In DNA form, the CDR3 reads TGCGCCAGCAGCCCGGGACAGGCCCTAATCTCTGGGGCCAACGTCCTGACTTTC. It is translated as CASSPGQALISGANVLTF.

The chain recombines TRBV30 with TRBJ1-4; 8 nucleotides line up with TRBD1. This CDR3 region has 14 residues. The ends lost 7 bases at V and 8 bases at J; junction bases unmatched: 12. The germline V gene encodes CDR1 GTSNPN and CDR2 SVGIG (reference sequence). CDR3 nucleotides: TGTGCCTATCCGCTTACAGGGGGTCACGAAAAACTGTTTTTT. Protein product: CAYPLTGGHEKLFF.